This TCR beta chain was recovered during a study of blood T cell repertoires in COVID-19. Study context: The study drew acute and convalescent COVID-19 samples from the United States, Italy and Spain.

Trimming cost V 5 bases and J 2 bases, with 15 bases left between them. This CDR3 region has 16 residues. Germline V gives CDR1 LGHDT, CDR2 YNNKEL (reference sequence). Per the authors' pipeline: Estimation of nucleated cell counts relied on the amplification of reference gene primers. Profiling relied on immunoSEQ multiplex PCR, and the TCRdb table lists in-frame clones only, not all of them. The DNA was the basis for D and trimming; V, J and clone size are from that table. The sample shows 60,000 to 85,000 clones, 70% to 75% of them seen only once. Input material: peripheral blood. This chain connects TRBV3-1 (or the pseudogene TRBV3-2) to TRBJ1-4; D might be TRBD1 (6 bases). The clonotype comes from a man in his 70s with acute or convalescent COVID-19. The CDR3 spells CASSEGRGATNEKLFF. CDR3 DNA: TGTGCCAGCAGCGAAGGCAGGGGCGCGACTAATGAAAAACTGTTTTTT.